Described below is a single T cell receptor beta chain sequence and its context. The data stem from a study of blood T cell repertoires in COVID-19. Study background: The study drew acute and convalescent COVID-19 samples from the United States, Italy and Spain.

Profiling relied on immunoSEQ multiplex PCR, and the TCRdb table lists in-frame clones only, not all of them. The top ten clones hold 3% to 3.5% of a sample with some 220,000 clones, roughly 84% of them seen once. Trimming shortened V by 0 bases and J by 2 bases, and 11 bases separated the two germline ends. The CDR3 covers 15 residues. From germline, CDR1 is LGHDT and CDR2 YNNKEL (reference sequence). The sample was peripheral blood. This rearrangement joins TRBV3-1 (or the pseudogene TRBV3-2) to TRBJ2-7; D ambiguous. The TCR originated in a woman aged 25 to 39 who had recovered from COVID-19. The CDR3 region is CASSQELLQAYEQYF. DNA for the CDR3: TGTGCCAGCAGCCAAGAATTACTGCAAGCCTACGAGCAGTACTTC.